In its sample, the clone carrying this T cell receptor (beta chain) ranks as medium-sized. MiXCR re-clonotyped the PCR reads for TCRdb. The table records roughly 6,900 clones, under 35% of them present only once. The data belong to a study of metastatic and nonmetastatic thyroid tumors. Trimming removed 3 bases from V and 5 bases from J, with 8 bases in between. This CDR3 contains 12 residues. CDR1 is LNHDA, CDR2 SQIVND, per germline (reference sequence). Each patient went into thyroid surgery without having received any treatment. This sequence originates from a male donor with papillary thyroid cancer or a benign thyroid nodule (not recorded which). Some clones in this sample may be carry-over from other donors' samples. Input material: adjacent normal tissue. The chain couples TRBV19 to TRBJ2-7; D may be TRBD2 (6 bases). CDR3 sequence (DNA): TGTGCCAGTAGTATCCCGGGAGACGAGCAGTACTTC. Its protein product is CASSIPGDEQYF.